The rows below give T cell receptor beta chains drawn from one sample of a study of shared clonotypes between healthy human individuals. Clones were read by immunoSEQ multiplex PCR, and TCRdb kept only the in-frame ones, dropping some. The data hold around 1,000,000 clones, with approximately 80% observed a single time. The sample was memory CD4+ T cells from PBMCs. The source of these receptors is a man aged 18 to 30 in good health. Some clones in this sample may be carry-over from other donors' samples. The CDR3 runs from the conserved cysteine through the conserved F or W. Fields, in order: D gene, clone size, V gene, J gene, CDR3 protein, CDR3 DNA. The D gene is left open where the match is weak. Only part of the rows carry a size: once, few, many, or a class if the clone is expanded.

>TRBD1|.|TRBV29-1|TRBJ1-1
CSGRQGNTEAFF
TGCAGCGGCAGACAGGGGAACACTGAAGCTTTCTTT
>.|.|TRBV7-2|TRBJ2-3
CASSWGTSTDTQYF
TGTGCCAGCAGCTGGGGCACTAGCACAGATACGCAGTATTTT
>.|.|TRBV5-4|TRBJ1-3
CASSLTPGSGNTIYF
TGTGCCAGCAGCTTAACCCCCGGCTCTGGAAACACCATATATTTT
>.|.|TRBV15|TRBJ2-2
CATSRDPPGWELFF
TGTGCCACCAGCAGAGATCCCCCGGGATGGGAGCTGTTTTTT
>TRBD2|many|TRBV10-3|TRBJ2-7
CAISEQLIAGVYEQYF
TGTGCCATCAGTGAACAATTGATAGCGGGAGTCTACGAGCAGTACTTC
>TRBD2|.|TRBV7-2|TRBJ2-3
CASSPGLAGGPDTQYF
TGTGCCAGCAGCCCAGGACTAGCGGGAGGTCCAGATACGCAGTATTTT
>.|once|TRBV7-2|TRBJ2-4
CASSFGGTPNIQYF
TGTGCCAGCAGCTTCGGCGGGACCCCCAACATTCAGTACTTC
>.|once|TRBV6-1|TRBJ1-3
CASSPDSGNTIYF
TGTGCCAGCAGCCCGGACTCTGGAAACACCATATATTTT
>.|once|TRBV5-6|TRBJ2-2
CASSSLRARQVNTGELFF
TGTGCCAGCAGCTCGCTAAGGGCGAGGCAGGTGAACACCGGGGAGCTGTTTTTT
>.|.|TRBV6-6|TRBJ2-2
CASTLTRGDTGELFF
TGTGCCAGCACCCTTACCAGGGGCGACACCGGGGAGCTGTTTTTT
>TRBD2|many|TRBV29-1|TRBJ2-7
CSVEVSGTYEQYF
TGCAGCGTTGAAGTTAGCGGGACCTACGAGCAGTACTTC
>.|.|TRBV9|TRBJ2-7
CASSPPPDGFYEQYF
TGTGCCAGCAGCCCACCCCCGGACGGGTTCTACGAGCAGTACTTC
>.|few|TRBV14|TRBJ2-3
CASSQASTDTQYF
TGTGCCAGCAGCCAAGCTAGCACAGATACGCAGTATTTT
>.|.|TRBV10-2|TRBJ1-2
CASLERTLDGYTF
TGCGCCAGCTTGGAGAGGACATTGGATGGCTACACCTTC
>.|.|TRBV20-1|TRBJ2-5
CSARSSETQYF
TGCAGTGCTCGGTCGTCGGAGACCCAGTACTTC
>.|many|TRBV19|TRBJ2-2
CASSIRGTNTGELFF
TGTGCCAGTAGTATCAGGGGAACCAACACCGGGGAGCTGTTTTTT
>.|.|TRBV4-1|TRBJ2-1
CASSQGGDRRNEQFF
TGCGCCAGCAGCCAAGGGGGGGACAGAAGAAATGAGCAGTTCTTC